Listed below are T cell receptor beta chains from one sample, sequenced in a study of blood T cells in healthy people across ages. TCRdb fed the 5' RACE reads into MiXCR, producing one record per CDR3 protein. In the table there are approximately 1,700,000 distinct CDR3 sequences, around 42% of which are singletons. Sequences were obtained from blood. The receptors stem from a human donor in good health. CDR3s include the opening cysteine and the closing phenylalanine or tryptophan. The order of the fields is D gene, J gene, V gene, CDR3 length, clone size, CDR3 DNA, CDR3 protein. A D gene is named only where the DNA matches it firmly. Size is stated for part of the rows, as once, few or many counts, or as a class when the clone is expanded.

TRBD1 TRBJ1-2 TRBV7-8 19 . TGTGCCAGCAGCCCGGGTACGAGACAGGGAAGCTCTGGTAACTATGGCTACACCTTC CASSPGTRQGSSGNYGYTF
. TRBJ2-7 TRBV7-9 16 . TGTGCCAGCAGCTTATCCCCATGGGGCAGTATCTACGAGCAGTACTTC CASSLSPWGSIYEQYF
. TRBJ2-3 TRBV7-6 15 . TGTGCCAGCAGCTTAACGCTGACTGCCCCAGATACGCAGTATTTT CASSLTLTAPDTQYF
TRBD1 TRBJ1-2 TRBV6-6 13 few TGTGCCAGCACACCCGACAGGGTTGTTGGCTACACCTTC CASTPDRVVGYTF
. TRBJ2-1 TRBV20-1 12 many TGCAGTGCTAGTCTCGGGTACAATGAGCAGTTCTTC CSASLGYNEQFF
TRBD2 TRBJ2-3 TRBV29-1 16 . TGCAGCGTTGATGGGAGTAGCGGGGGTTGGTCAGATACGCAGTATTTT CSVDGSSGGWSDTQYF
. TRBJ1-1 TRBV5-1 14 . TGCGCCAGCAGCTTGGCCGGGGCCTACACTGAAGCTTTCTTT CASSLAGAYTEAFF
TRBD1 TRBJ2-1 TRBV29-1 13 few TGCAGCGTTGAAGATAGGGGGCACAATGAGCAGTTCTTC CSVEDRGHNEQFF
TRBD1 TRBJ1-2 TRBV10-3 16 few TGTGCCATCAGTGAATTTCGGGAGGGACAGACCTATGGCTACACCTTC CAISEFREGQTYGYTF
TRBD2 TRBJ2-1 TRBV20-1 15 . TGCAGTGCTAGCCGGGGCCTAGCGGGGTACAATGAGCAGTTCTTC CSASRGLAGYNEQFF
TRBD1 TRBJ2-5 TRBV20-1 14 many TGCAGTGCTAGAGATGGACAGGGATGGGAGACCCAGTACTTC CSARDGQGWETQYF
. TRBJ2-7 TRBV2 13 . TGTGCCAGTTGGTCGTTGAAGGGATACGAGCAGTACTTC CASWSLKGYEQYF
. TRBJ1-6 TRBV18 15 . TGTGCCAGCTCCCCAGACTCAGGGGAGGGTTCACCCCTCCACTTT CASSPDSGEGSPLHF
TRBD1 TRBJ2-7 TRBV20-1 14 . TGCAGTGCTAGGACGGGACAGCCCTACAATGAGCAGTACTTC CSARTGQPYNEQYF
TRBD2 TRBJ2-3 TRBV7-2 15 . TGTGCCAGCAGCTTGTGGGGGGGGTTGCTGGATACGCAGTATTTT CASSLWGGLLDTQYF
. TRBJ1-6 TRBV6-5 14 few TGTGCCAGCAGGGGAGGGCGGCTTAATTCACCCCTCCACTTT CASRGGRLNSPLHF
. TRBJ2-1 TRBV12-3/TRBV12-4 12 few TGTGCCAGCGGTGGACCCAATCCAGGGCAGTTCTTC CASGGPNPGQFF
. TRBJ2-7 TRBV5-1 15 few TGCGCCAGCAGCTTGGATATCGGGGCCTCCTACGAGCAGTACTTC CASSLDIGASYEQYF
. TRBJ1-2 TRBV10-3 14 . TGTGCCATCAGTAGCCGGGCGGACACTATGAGCTACACCTTC CAISSRADTMSYTF
TRBD1 TRBJ1-2 TRBV29-1 14 . TGCAGCGTTGATGTTTGGGGACAGGTCGATGGCTACACCTTC CSVDVWGQVDGYTF
. TRBJ2-1 TRBV3-1 18 few TGTGCCAGCAGCCAGAGGGGGATTTTTTGGGGAGGGAGACAGGAGCAGTTCTTC CASSQRGIFWGGRQEQFF
. TRBJ2-3 TRBV27 17 . TGTGCCAGCAGTTTATCGCCCTGGGTTACTAGCACAGATACGCAGTATTTT CASSLSPWVTSTDTQYF
. TRBJ1-2 TRBV6-5 15 . TGTGCCAGCAGGGCCCTGGTGGGGACGGCCTATGGCTACACCTTC CASRALVGTAYGYTF
. TRBJ2-3 TRBV9 15 . TGTGCCAGCAGCGTAGCTTCATCGGCGGGGGATACGCAGTATTTT CASSVASSAGDTQYF
. TRBJ1-5 TRBV7-9 14 . TGTGCCAGCAGCTTATCCGTGGAGAATCAGCCCCAGCATTTT CASSLSVENQPQHF
. TRBJ1-1 TRBV2 12 . TGTGCCAGCATGGGTGGGACGGGTGAAGCTTTCTTT CASMGGTGEAFF
TRBD1 TRBJ2-7 TRBV12-3/TRBV12-4 14 . TGTGCCAGCTGGCTACAGGGGGGAACGGACGAGCAGTACTTC CASWLQGGTDEQYF
. TRBJ2-1 TRBV4-1 12 once TGCGCCAGCAGCCAAGGTCCGGAGACCCAGTTCTTC CASSQGPETQFF
. TRBJ2-7 TRBV14 15 . TGTGCCAGCAGCCAAGGAAGGGGTTCGAAGTACGAGCAGTACTTC CASSQGRGSKYEQYF
. TRBJ1-3 TRBV7-9 14 . TGTGCCAGCAGCTCTGACCTTTCTGGAAACACCATATATTTT CASSSDLSGNTIYF
. TRBJ2-5 TRBV6-2/TRBV6-3 15 . TGTGCCAGCACCACACCGCGACGGATCCAAGAGACCCAGTACTTC CASTTPRRIQETQYF
. TRBJ1-1 TRBV18 14 . TGTGCCTGCTCATCTCGGACCGAGAACACTGAAGCTTTCTTT CACSSRTENTEAFF
TRBD1 TRBJ1-2 TRBV18 14 few TGTGCCAGCTCTCCCGAACAGGGGAGGAGCGGCTACACCTTC CASSPEQGRSGYTF
. TRBJ2-3 TRBV6-6 15 few TGTGCCAGCAGTTACACCCGGGGGAGCACAGATACGCAGTATTTT CASSYTRGSTDTQYF
TRBD1 TRBJ1-1 TRBV6-5 13 . TGTGCCAGCAGCCACGGACAGGGGGCTGAAGCTTTCTTT CASSHGQGAEAFF
TRBD1 TRBJ2-1 TRBV29-1 12 . TGCAGCGTTGTTATTAGACAGGGTGAGCAGTTCTTC CSVVIRQGEQFF
. TRBJ1-6 TRBV6-2/TRBV6-3 16 few TGTGCCAGCCATGTCATCGGAACAGGCGATAATTCACCCCTCCACTTT CASHVIGTGDNSPLHF
TRBD1 TRBJ2-7 TRBV12-3/TRBV12-4 15 few TGTGCCAGCAGACCCGGACAGGCGCTAGGCTACGAGCAGTACTTC CASRPGQALGYEQYF
TRBD1 TRBJ1-2 TRBV29-1 14 . TGCAGCGTTATATCCGGTACAGGGGCCTATGGCTACACCTTC CSVISGTGAYGYTF
. TRBJ2-1 TRBV20-1 12 few TGCAGTGCTAGAGAGAGCTACAATGAGCAGTTCTTC CSARESYNEQFF
TRBD1 TRBJ1-2 TRBV11-2 15 few TGTGCCAGCAGCTTAGTCGCAGGGGGGACTACTGGCTACACCTTC CASSLVAGGTTGYTF
. TRBJ2-7 TRBV3-1 14 . TGTGCCAGCAGCCAAGAGGGTTATGCTGTTGAGCAGTACTTC CASSQEGYAVEQYF
. TRBJ1-1 TRBV7-2 10 few TGTGCCAGCAGCTTAGGGGGTGCTTTCTTT CASSLGGAFF
TRBD2 TRBJ2-3 TRBV28 15 . TGTGCCAGCAGTCCACTAGCGGGGAACACAGATTCGCAGTATTTT CASSPLAGNTDSQYF
. TRBJ2-7 TRBV7-9 16 . TGTGCCAGCAGCTTATCGCAGGGCGTCCTCTCCTACGAGCAGTACTTC CASSLSQGVLSYEQYF
TRBD1 TRBJ2-7 TRBV6-6 16 many TGTGCCAGCAGTTACGGGACCGGGACAGGGACCCGCGAGCAGTACTTC CASSYGTGTGTREQYF
. TRBJ2-5 TRBV5-5 14 . TGTGCCAGCAGCTCGGGACCGCTAAAAGAGACCCAGTACTTC CASSSGPLKETQYF
TRBD2 TRBJ2-1 TRBV3-1 15 . TGTGCCAGCAGCCGACTAGCGGGGGCCGGGAATGAGCAGTTCTTC CASSRLAGAGNEQFF
. TRBJ2-5 TRBV14 13 . TGTGCCAGCAGCCAGGGTAGTGAGGAGACCCAGTACTTC CASSQGSEETQYF
TRBD1 TRBJ1-2 TRBV5-6 15 few TGTGCCAGCAGCGTGACAGGGGCGGCTAACTATGGCTACACCTTC CASSVTGAANYGYTF
. TRBJ2-1 TRBV6-2/TRBV6-3 12 . TGTACCAGCACCAACCTCGGCAAAATCGAGTTCTTC CTSTNLGKIEFF
. TRBJ1-5 TRBV6-5 13 few . CASSSVRGQPQHF